This TCR beta chain was identified during a study of T cells in localized non-small cell lung cancer. The study, taken as a whole, reports: Adjacent lung exhibited a median of about 56 among the 100 most abundant tumor clones.

Deletions cut 7 bases from V and 3 bases from J, with 15 bases between. CDR3 length: 14 residues. CDR1 is SGHTA and CDR2 is FQGNSA in the germline V gene. Clones were read by immunoSEQ multiplex PCR, and TCRdb kept only the in-frame ones, dropping some. Of 86,000 or so clones in the sample, around four fifths were seen once. Remarks on this clone: Its antigen is not known.

This TCR derives from a man aged 40 to 69 with stage I lung adenocarcinoma. This chain joins TRBV7-2 and TRBJ2-5, with TRBD2 as a possible D gene (6 bases). This sample comprised peripheral blood, obtained before any cancer treatment. The DNA for the CDR3 is TGTGCCAGCACCTACGGGGGAGGCAAAGAGACCCAGTACTTC. As protein: CASTYGGGKETQYF.